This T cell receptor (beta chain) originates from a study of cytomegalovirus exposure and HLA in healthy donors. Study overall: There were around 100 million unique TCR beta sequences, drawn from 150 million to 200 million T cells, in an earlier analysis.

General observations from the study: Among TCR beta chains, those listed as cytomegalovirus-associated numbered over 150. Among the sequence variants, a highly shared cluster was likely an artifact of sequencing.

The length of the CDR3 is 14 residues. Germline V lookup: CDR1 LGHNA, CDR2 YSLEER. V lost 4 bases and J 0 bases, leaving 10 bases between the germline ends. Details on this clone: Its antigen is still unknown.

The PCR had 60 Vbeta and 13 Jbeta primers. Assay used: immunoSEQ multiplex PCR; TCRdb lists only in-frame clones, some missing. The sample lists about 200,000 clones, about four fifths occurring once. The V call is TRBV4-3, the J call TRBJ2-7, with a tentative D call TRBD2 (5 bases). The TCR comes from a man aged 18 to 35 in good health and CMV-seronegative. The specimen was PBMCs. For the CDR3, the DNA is TGCGCCAGCAGCCGCCGAGGGAGCTCCTACGAGCAGTACTTC. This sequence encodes CASSRRGSSYEQYF.